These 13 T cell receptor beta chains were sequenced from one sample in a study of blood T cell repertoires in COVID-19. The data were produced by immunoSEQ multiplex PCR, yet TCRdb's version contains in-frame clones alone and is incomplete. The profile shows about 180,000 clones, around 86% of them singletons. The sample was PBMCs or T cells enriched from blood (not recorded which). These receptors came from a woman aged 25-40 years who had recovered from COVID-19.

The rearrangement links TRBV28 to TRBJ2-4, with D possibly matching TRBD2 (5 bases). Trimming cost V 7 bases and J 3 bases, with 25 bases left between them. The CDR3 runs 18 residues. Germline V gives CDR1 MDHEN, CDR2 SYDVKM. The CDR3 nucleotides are TGTGCCAGCATCCCAATCCGAGACCTCCTAGAGGGCAAAAACATTCAGTACTTC. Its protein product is CASIPIRDLLEGKNIQYF.

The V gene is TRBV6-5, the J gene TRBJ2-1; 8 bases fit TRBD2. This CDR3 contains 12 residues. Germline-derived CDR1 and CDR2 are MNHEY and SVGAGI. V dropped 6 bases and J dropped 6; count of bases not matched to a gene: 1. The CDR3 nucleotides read TGTGCCAGCAGCGGACTAGCCAATGAGCAGTTCTTC. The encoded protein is CASSGLANEQFF.

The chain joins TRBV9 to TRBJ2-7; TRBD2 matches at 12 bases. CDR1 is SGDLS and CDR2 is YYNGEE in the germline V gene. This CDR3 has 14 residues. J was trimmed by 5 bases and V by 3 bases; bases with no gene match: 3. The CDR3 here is CASSETSGRDEQYF. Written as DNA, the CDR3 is TGTGCCAGCAGCGAGACTAGCGGGAGAGACGAGCAGTACTTC.

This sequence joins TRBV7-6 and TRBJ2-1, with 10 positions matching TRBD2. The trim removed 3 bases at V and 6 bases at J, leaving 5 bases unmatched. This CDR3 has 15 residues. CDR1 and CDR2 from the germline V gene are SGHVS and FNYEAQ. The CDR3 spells CASSFSSGSFNEQFF. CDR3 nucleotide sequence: TGTGCCAGCAGCTTTTCTAGCGGGAGTTTCAATGAGCAGTTCTTC.

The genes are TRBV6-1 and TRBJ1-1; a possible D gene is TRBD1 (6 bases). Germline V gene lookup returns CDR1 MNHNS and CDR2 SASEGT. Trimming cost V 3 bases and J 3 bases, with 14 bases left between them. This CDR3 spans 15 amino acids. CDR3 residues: CASSDSGGWDTEAFF. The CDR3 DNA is TGTGCCAGCAGTGATTCGGGGGGCTGGGACACTGAAGCTTTCTTT.

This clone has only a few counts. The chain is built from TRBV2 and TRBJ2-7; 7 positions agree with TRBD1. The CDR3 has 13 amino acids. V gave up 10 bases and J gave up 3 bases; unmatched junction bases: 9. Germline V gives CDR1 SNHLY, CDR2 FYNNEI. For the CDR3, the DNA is TGTGCCATCGTAGGACAGGAAAACTACGAGCAGTACTTC. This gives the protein CAIVGQENYEQYF.

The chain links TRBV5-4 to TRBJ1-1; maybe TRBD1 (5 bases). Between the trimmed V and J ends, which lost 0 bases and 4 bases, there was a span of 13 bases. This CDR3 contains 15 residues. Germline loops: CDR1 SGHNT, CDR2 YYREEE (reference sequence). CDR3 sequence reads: CASSLANRGGTEAFF. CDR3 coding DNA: TGTGCCAGCAGCTTGGCCAATAGGGGCGGCACTGAAGCTTTCTTT.

CDR3 loop: CASRSLAGGSEQYF. The CDR3 DNA reads as TGTGCCAGCAGATCACTAGCGGGAGGCTCCGAGCAGTACTTC. The chain is built from TRBV2 and TRBJ2-7, with 12 bases aligning to TRBD2. V gave up 6 bases and J gave up 6 bases; unmatched junction bases: 6. Germline assignment: CDR1 SNHLY and CDR2 FYNNEI. The CDR3 contains 14 residues.

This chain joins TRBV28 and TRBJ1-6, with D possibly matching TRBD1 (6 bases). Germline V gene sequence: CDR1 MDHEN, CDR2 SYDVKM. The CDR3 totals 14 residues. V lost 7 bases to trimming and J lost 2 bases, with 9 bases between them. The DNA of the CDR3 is TGTGCCAGCAAGGGGGGGGCCTATAATTCACCCCTCCACTTT. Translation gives CASKGGAYNSPLHF.

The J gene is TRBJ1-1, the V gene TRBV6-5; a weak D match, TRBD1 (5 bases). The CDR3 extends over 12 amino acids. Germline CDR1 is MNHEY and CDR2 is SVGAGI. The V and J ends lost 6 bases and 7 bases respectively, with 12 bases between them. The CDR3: CASRSDRSEAFF. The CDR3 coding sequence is TGTGCCAGCAGATCCGACAGAAGTGAAGCTTTCTTT.

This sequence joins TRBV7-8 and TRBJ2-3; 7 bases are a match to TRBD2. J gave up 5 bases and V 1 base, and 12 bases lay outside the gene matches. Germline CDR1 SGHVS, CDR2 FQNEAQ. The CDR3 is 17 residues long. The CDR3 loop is CASSLVSYAGVGDTQYF. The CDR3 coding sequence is TGTGCCAGCAGCTTAGTTAGCTACGCGGGAGTCGGAGATACGCAGTATTTT.

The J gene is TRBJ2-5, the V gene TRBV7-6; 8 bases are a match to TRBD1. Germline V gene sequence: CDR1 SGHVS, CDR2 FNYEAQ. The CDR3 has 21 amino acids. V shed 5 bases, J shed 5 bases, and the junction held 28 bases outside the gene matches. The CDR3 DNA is TGTGCCAGCAGCCCCGGCTTTAAGAATTTGGCTGGCAGGGGGCTAGGGGAGACCCAGTACTTC. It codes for CASSPGFKNLAGRGLGETQYF.

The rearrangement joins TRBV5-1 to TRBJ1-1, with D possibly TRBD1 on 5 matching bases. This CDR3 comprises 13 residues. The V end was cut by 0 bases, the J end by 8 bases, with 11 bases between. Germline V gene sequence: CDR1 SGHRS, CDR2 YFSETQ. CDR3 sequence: CASSLDLGAEAFF. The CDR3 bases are TGCGCCAGCAGCTTGGATCTAGGGGCGGAAGCTTTCTTT.